This entry describes one T cell receptor (beta chain). Its cognate antigen has yet to be identified. No per-base quality is available; no much larger clone lies one base away. This specimen comes from a study of graft-versus-host responses after intestinal transplantation (dated by TCRdb to 2020 to 2022). For the wider study: The transplants that recipients received were multivisceral, liver-intestinal, or isolated intestinal. To identify alloreactive clones, pre-transplant mixed lymphocyte reaction products were sequenced and then compared with unstimulated pre-transplant donor and recipient T cells. A cohort of about 26 intestinal transplant recipients, including one retransplant, was enrolled, and a few patients lacking pretransplant specimens were excluded. Bulk TCR-beta CDR3 sequencing was used to track graft-versus-host and host-versus-graft alloreactive T cell clones in the graft, circulation and bone marrow after intestinal transplantation. Samples from a few later patients were sequenced in-house on an Illumina MiSeq with MiXCR processing rather than by the commercial service. A peak of at least 4% donor T cells among recipient peripheral blood mononuclear cells was the definition used for donor T cell macrochimerism. All recipients received anti-thymocyte globulin induction followed by maintenance tacrolimus and steroids for roughly 3 years. Summary of the overall study and its limitations: In the allografts of patients with donor T cell macrochimerism, GvH to HvG T cell clonal ratios were high. Early after transplant, declines in HvG clones were associated with peak levels of circulating GvH clones. GvH clones were found in recipient bone marrow, and some of the GvH clones appeared earlier in ileal mucosa or blood, which is consistent with an intestinal mucosal origin. The relatively low number and heterogeneity of intestinal transplant patients limited the conclusions.

Library creation used the immunoSEQ multiplex PCR assay. In most patients, genomic DNA was isolated using the Qiagen DNeasy Blood and Tissue Kit and sent frozen to Adaptive Biotechnologies for TCR sequencing. High-throughput TCR-beta CDR3 sequencing of genomic DNA from most patients was performed by Adaptive Biotechnologies. From the authors' description of their analysis: Adaptive's ImmunoSEQ software supplied the TCR sequencing data for about 18 patients, while MiXCR and VDJtools were used to process a few other patients. CD4 versus CD8 sorting errors were corrected by removing sequences found in both subsets at a frequency ratio below 5:1. Because the origin of CDR3 nucleotide sequences shared between donor and recipient could not be assigned, those sequences were removed. Alloreactive clones required at least 2-fold expansion over unstimulated cells and minimum CFSE-low frequency of 0.002% (template counts) or 0.001% (read counts). A clone was considered mappable if detected in the sequenced pre-transplant spleen, lymph node, or MLR CFSE-low populations of the donor or recipient. The cumulative frequency of alloreactive clones was calculated as a percentage of all sequences, weighted by copy number. TCRdb provides this immuneACCESS table in a form limited to in-frame rearrangements. Some clones are lacking; in checked studies, under half of them reflect an unresolved V gene, and why the rest are absent is not known. D and trimming come from the DNA, and the V and J calls and clone size come from that table. The sample has around 97,000 clones on record, 85% to 95% of them singletons. Approximately 5.5% of the sample is held by the ten biggest clonotypes.

The CDR3 holds 11 amino acids from the cysteine to the phenylalanine. Only the CDR3 DNA stays, 33 bases, in frame from base 1. Based on the germline V gene (reference sequence), the CDR1 and CDR2 sequences are LNHDA and SQIVND. The V and J ends are trimmed by 5 bases and 6 bases, leaving 7 bases between them. Reading the label with the study, this specimen's time point is: cells obtained before transplantation from donor or recipient. CD3+CD4+ and CD3+CD8+ populations were FACS-sorted from unstimulated pre-transplant donor and recipient cells taken from spleen or lymph nodes. The sequence joins TRBV19 to TRBJ1-1; the D gene identity is not certain. The sample in question was unstimulated CD8+ T cells sorted from spleen or lymph node cells, obtained before intestinal transplant. The receptor was derived from a human donor who received an intestinal transplant. The sequence in DNA is TGTGCCAGTAGTGCGGACGCTGAAGCTTTCTTT. This translates into CASSADAEAFF.